A single sample is the source of the 17 T cell receptor beta chains below, sequenced in a study of T cells in localized non-small cell lung cancer (dated by TCRdb to between 2020 and 2021). Library preparation was by the immunoSEQ multiplex PCR assay. Entries here come from immuneACCESS through TCRdb and include only in-frame sequences with V and J called. Some clones fail to appear in such tables; in the studies checked, an unresolved V gene covers under half of the shortfall, and the cause of the remainder is unknown. The sample table shows over 20,000 clones, and approximately 86% are seen once. Of the sample, 14% is held by the ten largest clones. The input for sequencing was peripheral blood, taken before any cancer treatment. Receptors originate from an older female donor with stage I lung adenocarcinoma.

The chain uses TRBV6-5 and TRBJ1-5, with 8 nucleotides matching TRBD1. Per the germline V gene, CDR1 is MNHEY and CDR2 is SVGAGI. This CDR3 comprises 13 residues. The CDR3 DNA reads as TGTGGGGTAGGCGACAGGGGAGATCAGCCCCAGCATTTT. Its protein product is CGVGDRGDQPQHF.

The J gene is TRBJ2-3, the V gene TRBV9; 12 bases match TRBD2. Germline V lookup: CDR1 SGDLS, CDR2 YYNGEE. V was clipped by 1 base and J by 5 bases; unmatched bases: 8. This CDR3 is built from 17 residues. CDR3 sequence reads: CASSVSASGGAGDTQYF. The CDR3 DNA sequence: TGTGCCAGCAGCGTATCTGCTAGCGGGGGGGCCGGAGATACGCAGTATTTT.

V gene TRBV6-1 combines with J gene TRBJ2-3; D is unclear. Germline V gene data show CDR1 as MNHNS and CDR2 as SASEGT. Trimming removed 4 bases at V and 6 bases at J, with 8 bases between. The CDR3 length is 12 residues. The CDR3 spells CASSGTWDTQYF. The CDR3 nucleotides are TGTGCCAGCAGTGGGACCTGGGATACGCAGTATTTT.

The chain uses TRBV19 and TRBJ2-3; 9 nucleotides match TRBD1. V was pared by 3 bases and J by 2 bases, with 3 bases of the junction left unmatched. The CDR3 runs to 15 residues. In germline, CDR1 is LNHDA, CDR2 SQIVND (reference sequence). The CDR3 spells CASSIGQGNTDTQYF. In DNA, the CDR3 is TGTGCCAGTAGTATCGGACAGGGGAACACAGATACGCAGTATTTT.

The rearrangement links TRBV10-2 to TRBJ2-1, with TRBD2 as a possible D gene (5 bases). The CDR3 is 10 residues long. Germline V gene lookup returns CDR1 WSHSY and CDR2 SAAADI. Trimming shortened V by 8 bases and J by 13 bases, and 12 bases separated the two germline ends. The CDR3 sequence: CASGQAGQFF. In DNA, the CDR3 is TGCGCCAGCGGGCAGGCGGGTCAGTTCTTC.

The rearrangement links TRBV19 to TRBJ2-2; 12 nucleotides match TRBD2. Germline V CDR1 and CDR2: LNHDA, SQIVND (reference sequence). This CDR3 region has 15 residues. V was pared by 9 bases and J by 4 bases, with 6 bases of the junction left unmatched. CDR3 nucleotides: TGTGCCAGCCGAGGACTAGCGGGAACCACCGGGGAGCTGTTTTTT. Translated, it gives CASRGLAGTTGELFF.

The chain recombines TRBV4-1 with TRBJ1-2, with a weak D call TRBD1 (5 bases). The CDR3 consists of 16 residues. Trimming shortened V by 4 bases and J by 4 bases, and 19 bases separated the two germline ends. Germline values: CDR1 MGHRA, CDR2 YSYEKL. CDR3 DNA: TGCGCCAGCAGCCGCGAAGGGTCCCAGGGAATCTATGGCTACACCTTC. Its protein is CASSREGSQGIYGYTF.

This chain links TRBV5-1 with TRBJ1-1; D unresolved. Per the germline V gene, CDR1 is SGHRS and CDR2 is YFSETQ. V lost 1 base and J lost 3, with 10 bases in between. This CDR3 comprises 14 residues. The CDR3 bases are TGCGCCAGCAGCTTGTGGGGTGGAGACACTGAAGCTTTCTTT. Translation: CASSLWGGDTEAFF.

V is TRBV9 and J is TRBJ2-5; TRBD1 is a possible D gene (6 bases). The germline CDR1 and CDR2 sequences are SGDLS and YYNGEE. V dropped 0 bases and J dropped 6 bases, with 15 bases sitting between them. This CDR3 has 15 residues. The CDR3 DNA follows: TGTGCCAGCAGCGTAGAAGAAGGCAGGGGAAAGACCCAGTACTTC. This translates into CASSVEEGRGKTQYF.

The V and J genes are TRBV30 and TRBJ2-1; D tentatively reads TRBD1 or TRBD2 (5 bases each). CDR3 length equals 11 residues. Germline V gives CDR1 GTSNPN, CDR2 SVGIG (reference sequence). V was shortened by 8 bases and J by 4 bases, with 9 bases between the two germline ends. The CDR3 coding sequence is TGTGCCGAGGGGCAGTACAATGAGCAGTTCTTC. Its translation: CAEGQYNEQFF.

The rearrangement links TRBV5-1 to TRBJ2-5, with D maybe TRBD1 (6 bases). Germline V gene data show CDR1 as SGHRS and CDR2 as YFSETQ. This CDR3 is built from 13 residues. The V gene lost 4 bases and the J gene lost 1 base, with 8 bases spanning the gap. CDR3 loop: CASSRQAQETQYF. The DNA of the CDR3 is TGCGCCAGCAGCAGACAGGCCCAAGAGACCCAGTACTTC. Filled out from reference TRBV5-1 and TRBJ2-5, the complete variable domain reads KAGVTQTPRYLIKTRGQQVTLSCSPISGHRSVSWYQQTPGQGLQFLFEYFSETQRNKGNFPGRFSGRQFSNSRSEMNVSTLELGDSALYLCASSRQAQETQYFGPGTRLLVL.

This chain links TRBV27 with TRBJ2-3, with D possibly matching TRBD1 (5 bases). Deletions cut 4 bases from V and 3 bases from J, with 11 bases between. CDR1 and CDR2 from the germline V gene are MNHEY and SMNVEV (reference sequence). The CDR3 runs to 14 residues. CDR3 DNA sequence: TGTGCCAGCAGTTCCGCCGCAGGGACAGATACGCAGTATTTT. It codes for CASSSAAGTDTQYF.

This chain uses TRBV5-6 with TRBJ1-1; D ambiguous. From germline, CDR1 is SGHDT and CDR2 YYEEEE. Trimming took 6 bases from V and 3 from J, leaving 18 bases between them. This CDR3 has 15 residues. In DNA, the CDR3 is TGTGCCAGCATCAGACCGGGCCATCAGGACACTGAAGCTTTCTTT. It translates to CASIRPGHQDTEAFF.

Only a few counts were recorded for this clone. The chain's CDR3 is CASSVAGAAETQYF. For the CDR3, the DNA is TGTGCCAGCAGCGTAGCGGGAGCAGCAGAGACCCAGTACTTC. The gene calls are TRBV9 and TRBJ2-5; perhaps TRBD2 as D (6 bases). CDR3 size: 14 residues. CDR1 is SGDLS and CDR2 is YYNGEE in the germline V gene. Trimming took 0 bases from V and 4 from J, leaving 10 bases between them.

The chain couples TRBV5-1 to TRBJ1-2; 9 bases are shared with TRBD1. V lost 0 bases and J lost 7; bases outside the gene matches: 10. This CDR3 is 16 amino acids long. CDR1 and CDR2 (germline): SGHRS, YFSETQ. The CDR3 is CASSLGLGQGHSGYTF. The CDR3 DNA reads TGCGCCAGCAGCTTGGGGTTGGGACAGGGTCATAGTGGCTACACCTTC.

This chain links TRBV5-1 with TRBJ2-5; the D gene is possibly TRBD2 (7 bases). The V gene lost 4 bases and the J gene lost 1 base, with 23 bases spanning the gap. Germline loops: CDR1 SGHRS, CDR2 YFSETQ. CDR3 length: 18 residues. As DNA, the CDR3 is TGCGCCAGCAGCCCAGGGGAGGGACTCGGAGGGTTCCAAGAGACCCAGTACTTC. Translation: CASSPGEGLGGFQETQYF.

The gene calls are TRBV5-1 and TRBJ2-5; TRBD2 agrees at 10 bases. Germline CDR1 reads SGHRS; CDR2 reads YFSETQ. The CDR3 length is 15 residues. J lost 5 bases, V lost 2 bases, and 6 bases had no gene match. DNA for the CDR3: TGCGCCAGCAGCTTAGCGGGGGGGCCCTTGGAGACCCAGTACTTC. As protein: CASSLAGGPLETQYF.